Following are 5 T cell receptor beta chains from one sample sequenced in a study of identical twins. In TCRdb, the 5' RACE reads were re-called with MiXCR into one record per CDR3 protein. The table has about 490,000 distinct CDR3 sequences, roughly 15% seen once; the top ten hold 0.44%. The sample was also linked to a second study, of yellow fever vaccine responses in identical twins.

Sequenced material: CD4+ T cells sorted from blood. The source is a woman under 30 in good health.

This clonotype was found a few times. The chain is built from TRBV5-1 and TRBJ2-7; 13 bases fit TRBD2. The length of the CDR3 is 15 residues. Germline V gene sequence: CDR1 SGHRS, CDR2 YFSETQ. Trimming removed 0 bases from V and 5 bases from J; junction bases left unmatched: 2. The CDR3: CASSLELAGGHEQYV. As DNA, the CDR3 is TGCGCCAGCAGCTTGGAACTAGCGGGGGGGCACGAGCAGTACGTC.

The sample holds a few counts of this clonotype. Here the CDR3 reads CASRTGTSGEHIQYF. CDR3 in DNA: TGTGCCAGCAGGACAGGGACTAGCGGAGAGCACATTCAGTACTTC. V usage is TRBV12-3 or TRBV12-4 and J usage is TRBJ2-4, with 11 bases matching TRBD2. This CDR3 region has 15 residues. V lost 6 bases and J lost 8; bases outside the gene matches: 9.

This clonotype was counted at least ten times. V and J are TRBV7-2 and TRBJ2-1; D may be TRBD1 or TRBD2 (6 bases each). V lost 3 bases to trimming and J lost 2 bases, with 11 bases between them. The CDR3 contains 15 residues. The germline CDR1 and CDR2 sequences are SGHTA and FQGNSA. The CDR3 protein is CASSFTGGTYNEQFF. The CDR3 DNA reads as TGTGCCAGCAGCTTTACCGGGGGCACCTACAATGAGCAGTTCTTC.

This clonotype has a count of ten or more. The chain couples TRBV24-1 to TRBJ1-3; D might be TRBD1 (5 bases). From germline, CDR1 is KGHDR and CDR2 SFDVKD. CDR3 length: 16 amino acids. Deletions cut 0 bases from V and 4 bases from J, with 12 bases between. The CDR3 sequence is CATSDLRWTSGNTIYF. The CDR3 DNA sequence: TGTGCCACCAGTGATTTGCGCTGGACAAGCGGAAACACCATATATTTT.

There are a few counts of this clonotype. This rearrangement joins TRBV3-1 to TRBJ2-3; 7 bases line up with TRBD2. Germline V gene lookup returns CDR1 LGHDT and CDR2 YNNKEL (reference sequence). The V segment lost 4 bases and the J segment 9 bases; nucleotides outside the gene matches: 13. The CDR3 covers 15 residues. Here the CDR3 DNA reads TGTGCCAGCAGCCCTGGGAGCGGGGTCCCTGACACGCAGTATTTT. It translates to CASSPGSGVPDTQYF.